This T cell receptor beta chain stems from a study of blood T cells in healthy people across ages. This CDR3 region has 15 residues. CDR1 and CDR2 from the germline V gene are SGHTA and FQGNSA. A J-beta primer mix and a sample-barcoded 5' primer were used in a second PCR of roughly 7 to 12 cycles. Every molecule of cDNA carried a tag from a template-switch adaptor with 12 random nucleotides. TCRdb analysed the 5' RACE reads with MiXCR anew, one entry per CDR3 protein. The sample holds around 800,000 distinct CDR3 sequences, 62% seen once. A remark on this clonotype: Its specificity is not known.

Isolation of PBMCs gave at least 6.5 million cells per sample. General study results and limits: Aged donors had fewer naive CD4+ cells and lower diversity than long-lived donors.

The clonotype was recovered from a man aged 25 to 40 in good health. The specimen was blood. The V call is TRBV7-2, the J call TRBJ2-4; possibly TRBD1 for D (6 bases). The J call may be wrong; the DNA end is better matched by TRBJ2-7. The CDR3 region has the DNA TGTGCCAGCAGCCAACGGACAGCGAGTGGGTACGAGCAGTACTTC. The encoded protein is CASSQRTASGYEQYF.